The present T cell receptor (beta chain) was sequenced within a study of T cell responses to AZD1222 COVID-19 vaccine. Study-level results: White British people made up most donors, females outnumbered males, and clonal diversity was possibly underestimated.

Profiling relied on immunoSEQ multiplex PCR, and the TCRdb table lists in-frame clones only, not all of them. The repertoire has around 140,000 clones, around 85% of them found once; the top ten carry around 8.3%. Comments on this clone: The antigen remains undetermined.

Germline values: CDR1 MNHEY, CDR2 SVGAGI. The CDR3 covers 15 residues. Unmatched junction bases numbered 8, after V lost 5 bases and J lost 5 bases. J is TRBJ2-7 and V is TRBV6-5; 11 nucleotides match TRBD2. This TCR was recovered from an adult who received the MenACWY meningococcal vaccine as a control. The sample in question was peripheral blood, obtained 28 days after the second dose of the MenACWY control vaccine. Here the CDR3 DNA reads TGTGCCAGCAGTAGAGCTAGCGGGAGGAGGAACGAGCAGTACTTC. Translated: CASSRASGRRNEQYF.